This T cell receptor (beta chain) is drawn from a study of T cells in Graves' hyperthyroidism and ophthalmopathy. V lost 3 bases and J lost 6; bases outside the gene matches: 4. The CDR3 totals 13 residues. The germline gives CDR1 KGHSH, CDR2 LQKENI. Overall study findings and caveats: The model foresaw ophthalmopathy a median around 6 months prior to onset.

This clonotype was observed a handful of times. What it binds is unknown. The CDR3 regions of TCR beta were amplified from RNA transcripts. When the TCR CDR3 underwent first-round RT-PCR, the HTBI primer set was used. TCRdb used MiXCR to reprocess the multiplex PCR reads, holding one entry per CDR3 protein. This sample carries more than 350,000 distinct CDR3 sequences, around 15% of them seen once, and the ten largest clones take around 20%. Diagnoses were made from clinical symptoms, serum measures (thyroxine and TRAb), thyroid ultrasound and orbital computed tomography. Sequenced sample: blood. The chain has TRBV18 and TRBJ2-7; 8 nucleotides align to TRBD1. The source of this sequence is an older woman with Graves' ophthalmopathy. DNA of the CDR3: TGTGCCAGCTCACCGGACAGGGCCGGCGAGCAGTACTTC. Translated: CASSPDRAGEQYF.